The 10 T cell receptor beta chains listed next were all sequenced from one sample in a study of metastatic and nonmetastatic thyroid tumors. TCRdb re-called the PCR reads through MiXCR. There are roughly 13,000 clones in the sample; under 35% occur only once, and over 15% lies in the top ten. Thyroid surgery was performed in patients who had received no treatment beforehand. The sequenced material came from tumor tissue. The receptors were sampled from a female donor with papillary thyroid cancer or a benign thyroid nodule (not recorded which). Some clones in this sample may be carry-over from other donors' samples.

This clone was seen many times. The chain joins TRBV2 to TRBJ2-2, with no clear D. Germline assignment: CDR1 SNHLY and CDR2 FYNNEI. The CDR3 contains 14 residues. The germline V and J ends were trimmed by 7 bases and 5 bases, with 14 bases remaining between them. CDR3 in DNA: TGTGCCAGCACCTCGGACGGCGGTACCGGGGAGCTGTTTTTT. Translation gives CASTSDGGTGELFF.

In its sample, this clone was seen many times. The CDR3: CASSRLGASGSFDPKETQYF. The CDR3 region has the DNA TGTGCCAGCAGCCGCCTTGGGGCTAGCGGGAGTTTCGATCCCAAAGAGACCCAGTACTTC. V and J are TRBV13 and TRBJ2-5; the match to TRBD2 covers 10 bases. CDR1 PRHDT and CDR2 FYEKMQ come from the germline V gene (reference sequence). V gave up 5 bases and J gave up 3 bases; unmatched junction bases: 21. The CDR3 has 20 amino acids.

This clone counts as medium-sized. The identical CDR3 is also encoded by other nucleotide sequences in the sample. The chain combines TRBV7-3 with TRBJ2-7, with D possibly matching TRBD2 (5 bases). V lost 4 bases and J lost 0, with 10 bases in between. This CDR3 comprises 14 residues. Germline-derived CDR1 and CDR2 are SGHTA and FQGTGA. CDR3 region: CASSYSGSSYEQYF. The CDR3 DNA reads TGTGCCAGCAGCTACTCGGGAAGCTCCTACGAGCAGTACTTC.

By frequency in the sample, this clone is medium-sized. The gene calls are TRBV5-1 and TRBJ1-1; TRBD1 might be the D (6 bases). Looked up from germline, CDR1 is SGHRS and CDR2 is YFSETQ. The CDR3 totals 16 residues. V lost 4 bases, J lost 0 bases, and 16 bases lay in between. The CDR3 is CASSKRTASLNTEAFF. CDR3 bases: TGCGCCAGCAGCAAAAGGACAGCCAGCCTGAACACTGAAGCTTTCTTT.

The V gene is TRBV9, the J gene TRBJ2-2; 8 bases map to TRBD2. The CDR3 spans 17 residues. Germline-derived CDR1 and CDR2 are SGDLS and YYNGEE. With 1 base clipped from V and 0 bases from J, the junction kept 5 bases outside the gene matches. This CDR3 is CASSVPAGEANTGELFF. The CDR3 DNA is TGTGCCAGCAGCGTACCAGCGGGAGAAGCGAACACCGGGGAGCTGTTTTTT.

This clone was seen many times. This chain joins TRBV27 and TRBJ2-2; D is uncertain. The length of the CDR3 is 14 residues. Germline-derived CDR1 and CDR2 are MNHEY and SMNVEV (reference sequence). V was cut by 2 bases and J by 2 bases, with 6 bases left in between. CDR3 DNA: TGTGCCAGCAGTTTAATGGATAACACCGGGGAGCTGTTTTTT. Translating gives CASSLMDNTGELFF.

This clone was recorded many times. The V and J genes are TRBV2 and TRBJ2-5; no definite D call. The CDR3 is made up of 14 amino acids. Germline V CDR1 and CDR2: SNHLY, FYNNEI. V was pared by 6 bases and J by 1 base, with 12 bases between. This CDR3 is CASSVQSSQETQYF. DNA for the CDR3: TGTGCCAGCAGCGTACAGTCTAGCCAAGAGACCCAGTACTTC.

The CDR3 is CAWSARSGYSNQPQHF. CDR3 sequence (DNA): TGTGCCTGGAGTGCCAGGAGCGGATATAGCAATCAGCCCCAGCATTTT. V usage is TRBV30 and J usage is TRBJ1-5; the D is unclear. Trimming shortened V by 1 base and J by 0 bases, and 13 bases separated the two germline ends. The CDR3 spans 16 residues. The germline V gene has CDR1 GTSNPN and CDR2 SVGIG (reference sequence).

The V and J genes are TRBV30 and TRBJ1-6; D ambiguous. The length of the CDR3 is 12 residues. V dropped 1 base and J dropped 10 bases, with 8 bases sitting between them. Germline V gene lookup returns CDR1 GTSNPN and CDR2 SVGIG (reference sequence). CDR3 sequence: CAWSEVKSPLHF. The CDR3 nucleotides read TGTGCCTGGAGTGAGGTGAAATCACCCCTCCACTTT.

This clone showed up just a few times. The V call is TRBV6-2 or TRBV6-3, the J call TRBJ2-3; 10 positions agree with TRBD1. Trimming took 5 bases from V and 3 from J; bases not matched to a gene: 5. The CDR3 spans 15 residues. Germline CDR1 and CDR2: MNHEY and SVGEGT. The CDR3 here is CASSLTGGGTDTQYF. The CDR3 DNA follows: TGTGCCAGCAGTCTGACAGGGGGCGGGACAGATACGCAGTATTTT.